This TCR beta chain was documented in a study of shared T cell receptors in the human thymus (dated by TCRdb to the early 2020s). Study-wide context: The study investigated the way shared, self-reactive T-cell receptor alpha chains are produced in the human thymus.

The library was prepared using the immunoSEQ multiplex PCR assay. Held by TCRdb, this immuneACCESS table contains in-frame sequences only and omits some clones. Under half of the omission traces to an unresolved V gene where checked; the cause of the rest is unknown. The sample data list around 340,000 clones, and roughly 94% of these were observed just once. Together, the top ten hold 0.02% of the sample. This clone turned up a few times. Its cognate antigen has yet to be identified. Base qualities are not at hand, and no much larger clone is one base apart. Trimming leaves V shorter by 4 bases and J shorter by 2 bases, with the junction holding 5 bases beyond the gene matches. CDR1 and CDR2, looked up from the germline V gene, are KGHSH and LQKENI. The CDR3 sequence holds 15 residues, the cysteine and phenylalanine included. Only CDR3 DNA remains: 45 bases, in frame from the first base.

The sequencing sample was made of thymocytes. The sequence is built from TRBV18 and TRBJ1-2; 9 central bases correspond to TRBD1. The TCR was taken from a human donor. The base sequence is TGTGCCAGCTCACGGAACAGGGGGCAGAACTATGGCTACACCTTC. This yields the protein CASSRNRGQNYGYTF. Beyond the CDR3, the reference TRBV18 and TRBJ1-2 genes provide the residues; the full variable domain reads: NAGVMQNPRHLVRRRGQEARLRCSPMKGHSHVYWYRQLPEEGLKFMVYLQKENIIDESGMPKERFSAEFPKEGPSILRIQQVVRGDSAAYFCASSRNRGQNYGYTFGSGTRLTVV.